These 9 T cell receptor beta chains were all obtained from the same sample, sequenced in a study of blood T cell repertoires in COVID-19. Profiled with immunoSEQ multiplex PCR; TCRdb holds only in-frame clones, not every one. Of about 70,000 clones listed, 80% to 90% are singletons. The specimen was peripheral blood. These receptors were obtained from a middle-aged man with active COVID-19.

The chain links TRBV2 to TRBJ2-2, with D possibly TRBD2 on 5 matching bases. The CDR3 is 13 residues long. V dropped 6 bases and J dropped 5 bases, with 10 bases sitting between them. Looked up from germline, CDR1 is SNHLY and CDR2 is FYNNEI. CDR3 residues: CASRRRGTGELFF. For the CDR3, the DNA is TGTGCCAGCAGGCGCCGGGGAACCGGGGAGCTGTTTTTT.

This clone showed up just once. The chain links TRBV4-3 to TRBJ1-1; D is ambiguous. Deletions cut 0 bases from V and 1 base from J, with 6 bases between. CDR1 is LGHNA and CDR2 is YSLEER in the germline V gene. There are 14 residues in the CDR3. CDR3 amino acids: CASSQEGRNTEAFF. The CDR3 bases are TGCGCCAGCAGCCAAGAGGGCAGGAACACTGAAGCTTTCTTT.

The V and J genes are TRBV5-1 and TRBJ2-1; 9 bases are a match to TRBD2. Germline V gene data show CDR1 as SGHRS and CDR2 as YFSETQ. CDR3 length equals 16 residues. V shed 0 bases and J 8 bases; nucleotides not matched to a gene: 9. CDR3 DNA: TGCGCCAGCAGCTTGGCTCTAGCGGGGAGTTGGGATGAGCAGTTCTTC. Amino acid sequence: CASSLALAGSWDEQFF.

V usage is TRBV28 and J usage is TRBJ1-4; 7 bases are shared with TRBD1. J was trimmed by 8 bases and V by 7 bases; bases with no gene match: 7. This CDR3 is 13 amino acids long. The germline gives CDR1 MDHEN, CDR2 SYDVKM. CDR3 bases: TGTGCCAGCATACGAGGGGGCAGCGAAAAACTGTTTTTT. It yields the protein CASIRGGSEKLFF.

This chain joins TRBV6-6 and TRBJ1-3; no clear D. The CDR3 is 15 amino acids. V was pared by 4 bases and J by 0 bases, with 10 bases between. From germline, CDR1 is MNHNY and CDR2 SVGAGI (reference sequence). The CDR3 reads CASSSGFLSGNTIYF. DNA for the CDR3: TGTGCCAGCAGTTCTGGCTTCCTCTCTGGAAACACCATATATTTT.

This chain joins TRBV2 and TRBJ2-7; 8 bases match TRBD2. The CDR3 spans 15 residues. Losses at the gene ends were 4 bases for V and 0 bases for J; bases not matched to a gene: 5. The germline V gene encodes CDR1 SNHLY and CDR2 FYNNEI. The CDR3 spells CASSVESGSSYEQYF. Here the CDR3 DNA reads TGTGCCAGCAGTGTCGAGAGCGGGAGCTCCTACGAGCAGTACTTC.

The rearrangement links TRBV2 to TRBJ1-5; 10 bases fit TRBD1. Germline CDR1 SNHLY, CDR2 FYNNEI. V shed 6 bases, J shed 7 bases, and the junction held 6 bases outside the gene matches. The CDR3 is made up of 14 amino acids. CDR3 protein: CASSGTGEKQPQHF. DNA of the CDR3: TGTGCCAGCAGCGGGACAGGGGAAAAACAGCCCCAGCATTTT.

This clone has just one count. The rearrangement joins TRBV27 to TRBJ2-7, with TRBD2 as a possible D gene (5 bases). Per germline, CDR1 MNHEY and CDR2 SMNVEV (reference sequence). The CDR3 is made up of 16 amino acids. V was pared by 0 bases and J by 7 bases, with 19 bases between. CDR3 bases: TGTGCCAGCAGTTTATCTCCACGGGCGGGCCCCTGGGAGCAGTACTTC. This gives the protein CASSLSPRAGPWEQYF.

DNA of the CDR3: TGTGCCAGCAGCCGTAACCCTCTAGCGGGAGGCCCAGAGACCCAGTACTTC. Encoded protein: CASSRNPLAGGPETQYF. The chain carries TRBV11-2 and TRBJ2-5; 11 bases agree with TRBD2. Germline assignment: CDR1 SGHAT and CDR2 FQNNGV. The CDR3 consists of 17 residues. The trim removed 5 bases at V and 4 bases at J, leaving 12 bases unmatched.